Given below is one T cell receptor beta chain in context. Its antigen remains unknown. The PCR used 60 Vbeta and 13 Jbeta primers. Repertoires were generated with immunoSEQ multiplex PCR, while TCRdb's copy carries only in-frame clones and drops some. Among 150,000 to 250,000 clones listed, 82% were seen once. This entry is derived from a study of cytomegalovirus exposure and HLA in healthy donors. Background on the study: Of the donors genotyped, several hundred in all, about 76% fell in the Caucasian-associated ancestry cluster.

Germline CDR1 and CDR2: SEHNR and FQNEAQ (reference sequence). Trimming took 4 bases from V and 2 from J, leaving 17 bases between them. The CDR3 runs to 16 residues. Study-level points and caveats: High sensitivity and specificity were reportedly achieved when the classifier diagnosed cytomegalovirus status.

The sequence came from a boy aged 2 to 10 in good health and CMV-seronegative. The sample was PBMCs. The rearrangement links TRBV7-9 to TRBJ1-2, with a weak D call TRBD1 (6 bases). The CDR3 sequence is CASSSGGDTYNYGYTF. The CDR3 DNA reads TGTGCCAGCAGCTCGGGGGGGGACACTTACAACTATGGCTACACCTTC.